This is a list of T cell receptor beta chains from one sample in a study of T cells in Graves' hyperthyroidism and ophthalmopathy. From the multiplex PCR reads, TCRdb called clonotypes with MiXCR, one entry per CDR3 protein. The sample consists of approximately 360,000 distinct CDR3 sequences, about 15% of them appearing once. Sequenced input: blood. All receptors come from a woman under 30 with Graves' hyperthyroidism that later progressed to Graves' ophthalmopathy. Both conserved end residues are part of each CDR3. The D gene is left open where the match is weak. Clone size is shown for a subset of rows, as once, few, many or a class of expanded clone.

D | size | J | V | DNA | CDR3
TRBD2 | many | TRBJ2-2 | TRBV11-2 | TGTGCCAGCAGCTTAGAAGGCCTAGCGGGAGAAGAGACCGGGGAGCTGTTTTTT | CASSLEGLAGEETGELFF
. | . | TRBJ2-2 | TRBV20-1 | TGCAGTGCTACGCAGTATGGGGAGCTGTTTTTT | CSATQYGELFF
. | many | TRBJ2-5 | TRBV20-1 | TGCAGTGCTAGGGCAGGGGGGTCCCAAGAGACCCAGTACTTC | CSARAGGSQETQYF
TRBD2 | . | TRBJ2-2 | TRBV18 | TGTGCCAGCTCACCACGACTAGCGGGAGCCGGGGAGCTGTTTTTT | CASSPRLAGAGELFF
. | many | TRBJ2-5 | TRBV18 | TGTGCCAGCTCACCACCGGTACGAGAGACCCAGTACTTC | CASSPPVRETQYF
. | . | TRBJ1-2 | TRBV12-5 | TGTGCTAGTGGTTTGGTACTTGGGGGCAGGAACTATGGCTACACCTTC | CASGLVLGGRNYGYTF
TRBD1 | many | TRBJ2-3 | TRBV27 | TGTGCCAGCAGTTTCTACCAGGGGGCGGTGGCAGATACGCAGTATTTT | CASSFYQGAVADTQYF
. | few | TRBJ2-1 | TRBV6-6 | TGTGCCAGCAGTTACCCAAAAATTGGCGGCCGAGGCAATGAGCAGTTCTTC | CASSYPKIGGRGNEQFF
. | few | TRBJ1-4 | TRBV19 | TGTGCCAGTAGTATACTGGACGGGAATGAAAAACTGTTTTTT | CASSILDGNEKLFF
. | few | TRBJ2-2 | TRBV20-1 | TGCAGTGCTAGAGATCCTTCGGACGCCGGGGAGCTGTTTTTT | CSARDPSDAGELFF
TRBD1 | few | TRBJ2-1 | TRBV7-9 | TGTGCCAGCAGCTCCCGGACAGGGAGGTCCTACAATGAGCAGTTCTTC | CASSSRTGRSYNEQFF
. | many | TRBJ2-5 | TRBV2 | TGTGCCAGCAGTCGGAACAGTCAAGAGACCCAGTACTTC | CASSRNSQETQYF
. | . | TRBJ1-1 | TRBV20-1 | TGCAGACCAGTGAACACTGAAGCTTTCTTT | CRPVNTEAFF
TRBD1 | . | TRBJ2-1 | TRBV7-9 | TGTGCCAGCAGCGACTCGATCGGGCAAGGGGACAGCTCCTACAATGAGCGGTTCTTC | CASSDSIGQGDSSYNERFF
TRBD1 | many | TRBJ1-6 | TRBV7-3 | TGTGCCAGCAGCTTACAGGGGGCAACGGGGAATTCACCCCTCCACTTT | CASSLQGATGNSPLHF
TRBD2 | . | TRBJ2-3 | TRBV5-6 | TGTGCCAGCAGCTTGAGCGGGGCCGTCTTCACAGATACGCAGTATTTT | CASSLSGAVFTDTQYF
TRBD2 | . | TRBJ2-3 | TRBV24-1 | TGTGCCACCAGTGATGGGACTAGCGGCACAGATACGCAGTATTTT | CATSDGTSGTDTQYF
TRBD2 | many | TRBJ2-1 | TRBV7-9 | TGTGCCAGCAGCAGCCATGAGGCTAGCGGGTTTTACGGGGAGCAGTTCTTC | CASSSHEASGFYGEQFF
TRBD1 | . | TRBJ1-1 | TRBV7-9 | TGTGCCAGCAGCAAGGAGACAGGGCCTGGGGGCTCTGAAGCTTTCTTT | CASSKETGPGGSEAFF
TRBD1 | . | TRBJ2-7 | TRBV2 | TGTGCCAGCAGTGAGGGACAGATTTTCGAGCAGTACTTC | CASSEGQIFEQYF
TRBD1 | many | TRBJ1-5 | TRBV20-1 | TGCAGTGCTAGAGAGCCGGGACAGGGGGCGAGGAAGCCCCAGCATTTT | CSAREPGQGARKPQHF
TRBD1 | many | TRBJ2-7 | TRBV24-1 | TGTGCCACCAGTGCAACCAAACAGGGGGCAACGTGGGAGCAGTACTTC | CATSATKQGATWEQYF
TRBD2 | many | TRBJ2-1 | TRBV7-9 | TGTGCCAGCAGCCGTAAGCGGGGGACTAACAATGAGCAGTTCTTC | CASSRKRGTNNEQFF
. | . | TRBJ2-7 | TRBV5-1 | TGCACCAGCAGCTTGAACTACGAGCAGTACTTC | CTSSLNYEQYF
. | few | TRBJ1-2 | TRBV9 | TGTGCCAGCAGCGTAGCATGGAGGGGGGGCGATGACTACACCTTC | CASSVAWRGGDDYTF
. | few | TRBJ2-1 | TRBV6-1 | TGTGCCAGCAGTGAAGGACAGGCATACAATGAGCAGTTCTTC | CASSEGQAYNEQFF
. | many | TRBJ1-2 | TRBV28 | TGTGCCAGCAGTTCGCCTCTTGCCTCTAACTATGGCTACACCTTC | CASSSPLASNYGYTF
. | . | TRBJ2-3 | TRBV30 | TGTGCCTGGAGTAGAAGAGGTCGCACAGATACGCAGTATTTT | CAWSRRGRTDTQYF
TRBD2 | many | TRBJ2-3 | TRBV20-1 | TGCAGTGCCCCCGCGGGAGGGCCTGGATCCGTTACGCAGTATTTT | CSAPAGGPGSVTQYF
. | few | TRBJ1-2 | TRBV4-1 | TGCGCCAGCAGCCAAGATTCGGGGAACAACTATGGCTACACCTTC | CASSQDSGNNYGYTF
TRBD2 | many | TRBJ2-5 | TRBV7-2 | TGTGCCAGCAGCTCAACTAAACTAGCGGGAGGGGGTGGAGAGACCCAGTACTTC | CASSSTKLAGGGGETQYF
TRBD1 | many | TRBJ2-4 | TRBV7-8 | TGTGCCAGCAGCTTAGCGGGACAGACAGACAAAAACATTCAGTACTTC | CASSLAGQTDKNIQYF
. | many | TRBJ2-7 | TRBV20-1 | TGCAGTGCTAGAGATTTACGGGCATCCTACGAGCAGTACTTC | CSARDLRASYEQYF
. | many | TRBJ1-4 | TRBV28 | TGTGCCAGCAGTTCGGCGGGACAAAATGAAAAACTGTTTTTT | CASSSAGQNEKLFF
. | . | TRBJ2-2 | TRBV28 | TGTGCCAGCAGTTTGCCGCTAGCGAGGACCGGGGAGCTGTTTTTT | CASSLPLARTGELFF